Here is one T cell receptor (beta chain) with its context. What it binds is unknown. The sample is drawn from a study of T-cell memory formation after mild COVID-19. Study overall: TCR clusters largely stayed donor specific. General study findings and limits: Some SARS-CoV-2-responding clones were already detected in memory before infection.

5'RACE, which relied on constant-segment primers, yielded TCR alpha and TCR beta cDNA libraries carrying sample barcodes and UMIs. Each CDR3 protein gets one entry after TCRdb re-called the 5' RACE reads with MiXCR. Among 580,000 or so distinct CDR3 sequences listed, 15% to 20% were seen once. This clonotype originated in an adult woman who had mild COVID-19 (a few samples of this study predate the infection). Cell type and time point are not known. Sequencing was performed on PBMCs or a T cell subset sorted from them (not recorded which).

This CDR3 reads CASSLAGASPLHF. The CDR3 coding sequence is TGTGCCAGCAGCTTAGCGGGAGCATCACCCCTCCACTTT. This chain uses TRBV7-9 with TRBJ1-6; D unclear. Germline V gene data show CDR1 as SEHNR and CDR2 as FQNEAQ (reference sequence). Trimming stripped 0 bases from V and 10 bases from J, with 7 bases between. CDR3 length: 13 amino acids.